This TCR beta chain comes out of a study of OX40 agonist ivuxolimab in advanced cancers. Turning to the study itself: Among those enrolled, mean age was about 63 years (range about 20 to 79) and 82.7% were male.

Overall study results and limits: Individuals who were partial responders at 0.1-3.0 mg/kg had clonal expansion that ranked among the lowest.

TCRdb keeps only in-frame clones here, not all; method: immunoSEQ multiplex PCR. Of about 96,000 clones listed, roughly 88% are singletons. The CDR3 spans 14 residues. The V end was cut by 2 bases, the J end by 1 base, with 8 bases between. Germline loops: CDR1 SEHNR, CDR2 FQNEAQ (reference sequence). As concerns this clone: What it binds is not known.

The sample was CD4+ or CD8+ T cells sorted from blood, taken in a trial of the OX40 agonist ivuxolimab. The origin of this receptor is an adult with an advanced solid tumor such as melanoma, head and neck, liver or kidney cancer. The rearrangement links TRBV7-9 to TRBJ1-1; no clear D. In DNA form, the CDR3 reads TGTGCCAGCAGCTTACAAGCGGCGAACACTGAAGCTTTCTTT. Translation gives CASSLQAANTEAFF.